The 10 T cell receptor beta chains below all came from one sample that was sequenced in a study of early T cells in non-severe SARS-CoV-2 infection (dated by TCRdb to about 2021). The method was 5' RACE. Sequenced using a NextSeq 500. Using fastp at Q25 and MiXCR, TCRdb reprocessed the public reads and kept productive beta chains. Duplicate CDR3 protein sequences are folded into a single record with the most common DNA and genes. This sample comprises more than 55,000 distinct CDR3 sequences, around 6.5% of them detected only once. The ten biggest clones cover more than 3% of the sample. The specimen comprised whole blood, sampled at baseline. The receptors were gathered from an adult who was a healthcare worker with PCR-confirmed SARS-CoV-2 infection or an uninfected control (not recorded which).

This clonotype has at least ten counts. The rearrangement links TRBV4-3 to TRBJ2-1, with TRBD2 as a possible D gene (6 bases). Germline V lookup: CDR1 LGHNA, CDR2 YSLEER. The ends were cut back, 4 bases at V and 5 bases at J, with 15 bases in the middle. This CDR3 region has 15 residues. CDR3 coding DNA: TGCGCCAGCAGCCCGGGACTCCTAATGGACAATGAGCAGTTCTTC. This sequence encodes CASSPGLLMDNEQFF.

This clonotype was counted at least ten times. The rearrangement links TRBV19 to TRBJ2-1; the D gene is possibly TRBD2 (6 bases). This CDR3 is built from 15 residues. Per germline, CDR1 LNHDA and CDR2 SQIVND (reference sequence). The V and J ends lost 8 bases and 4 bases respectively, with 18 bases between them. The CDR3 protein is CASSSFASAYNEQFF. The CDR3 DNA follows: TGTGCCAGTTCTAGTTTCGCTAGCGCATACAATGAGCAGTTCTTC.

This chain's CDR3 is CASSLEHVDTQYF. In DNA, the CDR3 is TGTGCCAGCAGCTTAGAGCACGTGGATACGCAGTATTTT. V usage is TRBV7-6 and J usage is TRBJ2-3; unclear D gene. Germline V gene lookup returns CDR1 SGHVS and CDR2 FNYEAQ. V was pared by 1 base and J by 6 bases, with 8 bases between. The length of the CDR3 is 13 residues.

This clonotype was counted between two and nine times. The V and J genes are TRBV20-1 and TRBJ2-1; possible D gene TRBD1, 5 bases. Germline V CDR1 and CDR2: DFQATT, SNEGSKA (reference sequence). Between the trimmed V and J ends, which lost 0 bases and 10 bases, there was a span of 10 bases. The CDR3 is 12 amino acids. The CDR3 DNA follows: TGCAGTGCTAGAGACAGGGTAGAAGAGCAGTTCTTC. It is translated as CSARDRVEEQFF.

This clonotype came up many times. The rearrangement links TRBV7-9 to TRBJ2-7, with D perhaps TRBD1 or TRBD2 (5 bases each). V was pared by 5 bases and J by 4 bases, with 21 bases between. This CDR3 has 16 amino acids. Germline V gives CDR1 SEHNR, CDR2 FQNEAQ (reference sequence). CDR3 sequence reads: CASSDPFRDLMYEQYF. CDR3 coding DNA: TGTGCCAGCAGCGATCCGTTCCGGGACCTCATGTACGAGCAGTACTTC.

At least ten counts were recorded for this clonotype. This chain uses TRBV6-6 with TRBJ1-2, with 7 bases matching TRBD1. Germline trimming cut 8 bases from V and 2 bases from J; bases unmatched to any gene: 5. Germline lookup yields CDR1 MNHNY and CDR2 SVGAGI (reference sequence). CDR3 size: 13 residues. DNA of the CDR3: TGTGCCAGCCTACTGACAGGGAACTATGGCTACACCTTC. Its translation is CASLLTGNYGYTF.

This clonotype was seen more than once but under ten times. The chain recombines TRBV28 with TRBJ2-3, with D unresolved. Trimming shortened V by 3 bases and J by 8 bases, and 6 bases separated the two germline ends. CDR1 and CDR2 (germline): MDHEN, SYDVKM. The CDR3 extends over 11 amino acids. The CDR3 protein is CASSLELTQYF. CDR3 DNA sequence: TGTGCCAGCAGTTTGGAGCTTACGCAGTATTTT.

The sample holds a few counts of this clonotype. This sequence joins TRBV12-3 or TRBV12-4 and TRBJ1-3; possibly TRBD1 for D (5 bases). V lost 4 bases to trimming and J lost 4 bases, with 11 bases between them. This CDR3 has 14 residues. The CDR3 sequence: CASSSRQGGNTIYF. CDR3 DNA: TGTGCCAGCAGTTCTAGGCAGGGAGGAAACACCATATATTTT.

This clonotype was recorded at least ten times. The chain combines TRBV7-9 with TRBJ1-1; 7 nucleotides align to TRBD1. V gave up 1 base and J gave up 6 bases; unmatched junction bases: 14. Germline V gene sequence: CDR1 SEHNR, CDR2 FQNEAQ (reference sequence). The CDR3 is 17 amino acids. DNA for the CDR3: TGTGCCAGCAGCTTAGGTACAGGGGACGAACGTCGGGCTGAAGCTTTCTTT. Protein: CASSLGTGDERRAEAFF.

This clonotype appeared many times. The chain couples TRBV19 to TRBJ2-1; D is perhaps TRBD1 or TRBD2 (5 bases each). Germline-derived CDR1 and CDR2 are LNHDA and SQIVND (reference sequence). The CDR3 loop spans 16 amino acids. Trimming stripped 2 bases from V and 5 bases from J, with 16 bases between. CDR3 coding DNA: TGTGCCAGTAGTATAAAGGGGTGGACTGGGGACAATGAGCAGTTCTTC. Its protein is CASSIKGWTGDNEQFF.